Listed here are 9 T cell receptor beta chains from one sample, sequenced in a study of blood T cells in healthy people across ages. The use of a sample-barcoded 5' primer and a J-beta primer mix characterized a second PCR of about 7 to 12 cycles. One entry per CDR3 protein, called by TCRdb with MiXCR from the 5' RACE reads. Among 1.5 million to 2 million distinct CDR3 sequences listed, 28% were seen once. Sequences were obtained from blood. These receptors came from a woman in her 30s in good health.

This chain connects TRBV12-3 or TRBV12-4 to TRBJ2-4; 8 bases fit TRBD1. TRBJ2-7 explains the end of the DNA better; the J call may be wrong. The CDR3 consists of 15 residues. DNA for the CDR3: TGTGCCAGCAGGCTGACAGGGGACGGGAGTTACGAGCAGTACTTC. Protein product: CASRLTGDGSYEQYF.

This clonotype was observed a handful of times. The V and J genes are TRBV6-1 and TRBJ1-2, with no clear D. From germline, CDR1 is MNHNS and CDR2 SASEGT. V dropped 7 bases and J dropped 5 bases, with 26 bases sitting between them. The length of the CDR3 is 17 residues. The CDR3 here is CASTPVSALSGGYGYTF. Here the CDR3 DNA reads TGTGCCAGCACCCCCGTCTCGGCACTCTCCGGAGGATATGGCTACACCTTC.

As regards this clonotype: This may be a read error: a much more frequent sequence differs by one nucleotide. The chain carries TRBV10-3 and TRBJ2-7; D is unclear. V was shortened by 0 bases and J by 0 bases, with 12 bases between the two germline ends. This CDR3 is 16 amino acids long. The V gene's germline CDR1 is ENHRY and CDR2 SYGVKD. In DNA form, the CDR3 reads TGTGCCATCAGTGAGTCACCTGGCGCGAGCTCCTACGAGCAGTACTTC. The encoded protein is CAISESPGASSYEQYF.

This clonotype was detected only a few times. V and J are TRBV20-1 and TRBJ2-3; 9 nucleotides match TRBD2. The CDR3 sequence is 16 residues long. Per germline, CDR1 DFQATT and CDR2 SNEGSKA (reference sequence). The junction had 9 bases not matched to a gene; V was cut back by 5 bases and J by 0 bases. The CDR3 is CSAAPPLAGSTDTQYF. In DNA, the CDR3 is TGCAGTGCTGCCCCACCCCTAGCGGGGAGCACAGATACGCAGTATTTT.

The genes are TRBV4-3 and TRBJ2-7, with 9 bases identical to TRBD1. The CDR3 consists of 15 residues. The germline CDR1 and CDR2 sequences are LGHNA and YSLEER. Trimming cost V 3 bases and J 5 bases; bases outside gene matches: 8. The chain's CDR3 is CASSQVDRGSNEQYF. The CDR3 bases are TGCGCCAGCAGCCAGGTGGACAGGGGAAGCAACGAGCAGTACTTC.

The J gene is TRBJ2-2, the V gene TRBV20-1, with a weak D call TRBD1 (6 bases). The germline V gene has CDR1 DFQATT and CDR2 SNEGSKA (reference sequence). The CDR3 runs to 15 residues. Trimming left V 6 bases short and J 4 bases short, with 18 bases between. The chain's CDR3 is CSAPGPQGRTGELFF. CDR3 nucleotides: TGCAGTGCCCCGGGTCCGCAGGGGCGCACCGGGGAGCTGTTTTTT.

The chain links TRBV12-3 or TRBV12-4 to TRBJ2-3, with D possibly TRBD2 on 6 matching bases. The germline V and J ends were trimmed by 5 bases and 15 bases, with 27 bases remaining between them. This CDR3 region has 15 residues. The chain's CDR3 is CASSTGGFSADMQYF. The CDR3 bases are TGTGCCAGCAGTACCGGGGGTTTTAGTGCAGATATGCAATATTTT.

Only a few counts were recorded for this clonotype. The rearrangement links TRBV7-2 to TRBJ2-1; D perhaps matches TRBD2 (5 bases). Germline CDR1 and CDR2: SGHTA and FQGNSA. The CDR3 extends over 14 amino acids. Deletions cut 4 bases from V and 9 bases from J, with 16 bases between. Written as DNA, the CDR3 is TGTGCCAGCAGCTCGGCCTTACAGAGCGGTGAGCAGTTCTTC. Its translation: CASSSALQSGEQFF.

This clonotype was counted between two and nine times. The chain couples TRBV2 to TRBJ1-2, with D hard to call. The V gene lost 6 bases and the J gene lost 6 bases, with 11 bases spanning the gap. Germline CDR1 reads SNHLY; CDR2 reads FYNNEI. The CDR3 has 12 residues. This CDR3 reads CASSRTSNGYTF. The CDR3 DNA sequence: TGTGCCAGCAGCCGGACTTCCAATGGCTACACCTTC.